The clone carrying this T cell receptor beta chain was found many times. Authors of the study amplified TCR beta CDR3 regions from RNA transcripts. When the TCR CDR3 underwent first-round RT-PCR, the HTBI primer set was used. TCRdb reprocessed the multiplex PCR reads with MiXCR, giving one entry per CDR3 protein. Of roughly 660,000 distinct CDR3 sequences listed, around 15% are singletons. Trimming took 5 bases from V and 10 from J, leaving 20 bases between them. CDR1 is SEHNR and CDR2 is FQNEAQ in the germline V gene (reference sequence). The CDR3 spans 14 residues. This record comes from a study of T cells in Graves' hyperthyroidism and ophthalmopathy. A patient was excluded if there was uncontrolled infection, other autoimmune disease, pregnancy or lactation.

Sequenced sample: blood. This chain connects TRBV7-9 to TRBJ1-2; tentatively, D is TRBD1 (6 bases). The sequence was obtained from a middle-aged man with Graves' hyperthyroidism. The CDR3 is CASSPAGQGIDYTF. The CDR3 DNA sequence: TGTGCCAGCAGCCCAGCGGGGCAGGGGATAGACTACACCTTC.